These 3 T cell receptor beta chains came from one sample sequenced in a study of OX40 agonist ivuxolimab in advanced cancers. The table came from immunoSEQ multiplex PCR; TCRdb's copy has only in-frame clones and leaves some out. The table has approximately 54,000 clones, 85% to 95% seen once. The specimen comprised CD4+ or CD8+ T cells sorted from blood, sampled in a trial of the OX40 agonist ivuxolimab. These receptors were obtained from an adult with an advanced solid tumor such as melanoma, head and neck, liver or kidney cancer.

The chain has TRBV5-6 and TRBJ1-1; D is unclear. Per the germline V gene, CDR1 is SGHDT and CDR2 is YYEEEE. This CDR3 contains 12 residues. With 6 bases removed from V and 4 bases from J, the gap between germline ends came to 10 bases. This CDR3 reads CASNEGVTEAFF. CDR3 bases: TGTGCCAGCAACGAGGGTGTCACTGAAGCTTTCTTT.

CDR3 protein: CASSVVGPGELFF. CDR3 coding DNA: TGTGCCAGCAGCGTAGTAGGGCCCGGGGAGCTGTTTTTT. The chain uses TRBV9 and TRBJ2-2; D remains unclear. This CDR3 region has 13 residues. Per the germline V gene, CDR1 is SGDLS and CDR2 is YYNGEE. Trimming removed 0 bases at V and 6 bases at J, with 6 bases between.

The rearrangement joins TRBV7-9 to TRBJ2-1; weak D call: TRBD2 (5 bases). V was trimmed by 3 bases and J by 7 bases, leaving 13 bases between them. Germline lookup yields CDR1 SEHNR and CDR2 FQNEAQ (reference sequence). This CDR3 region has 14 residues. CDR3: CASSFERESNEQFF. CDR3 nucleotide sequence: TGTGCCAGCAGCTTTGAGAGGGAGAGTAATGAGCAGTTCTTC.